This T cell receptor beta chain is from a study of CD8 T cells in ankylosing spondylitis. As for this clonotype: The antigen remains unidentified. Relative to the germline gene, one junction end is altered; a read error may explain this.

MiXCR, run by TCRdb on the 5' RACE reads, gives a single entry per CDR3 protein. The table lists 200,000 to 250,000 distinct CDR3 sequences, around 25% of them singletons. Study-level results: A motif of 8 or 9 highly homologous TCR beta variants was seen as apparently characteristic of ankylosing spondylitis blood.

This CDR3 comprises 15 residues. CDR1 and CDR2 from the germline V gene are SGHKS and YYEKEE (reference sequence). This sequence originates from a male donor with ankylosing spondylitis or in good health (not recorded which). The material sequenced was blood, either unsorted or a sorted T cell fraction (not recorded which). The rearrangement joins TRBV5-5 to TRBJ2-7; D possibly corresponds to TRBD1 (5 bases). This CDR3 reads CASRLVVDKTYEQYF. The CDR3 bases are TGTGCCAGCAGGTTGGTGGTGGACAAGACCTACGAGCAGTACTTC.